What follows are 8 T cell receptor beta chains derived from one specimen sequenced in a study of T cells in Graves' hyperthyroidism and ophthalmopathy. There were TCR beta CDR3 regions amplified from RNA transcripts. TCR CDR3 underwent first-round RT-PCR with the HTBI primer set. One entry per CDR3 protein, called by TCRdb with MiXCR from the multiplex PCR reads. This table has 700,000 to 950,000 distinct CDR3 sequences, roughly 32% appearing once. Material for sequencing was blood. Receptors originate from a middle-aged woman with Graves' hyperthyroidism.

This clonotype was recorded at least ten times. This chain connects TRBV9 to TRBJ1-2; D gene uncertain. V dropped 2 bases and J dropped 6 bases, with 14 bases sitting between them. The CDR3 consists of 14 residues. The V gene's germline CDR1 is SGDLS and CDR2 YYNGEE. The CDR3 nucleotides read TGTGCCAGCAGCGTTCTGGTACGGGGTAATGGCTACACCTTC. It yields the protein CASSVLVRGNGYTF.

This clonotype showed up many times. The chain is built from TRBV7-8 and TRBJ2-7; D possibly uses TRBD1 or TRBD2 (5 bases each). The CDR3 covers 16 residues. Germline CDR1 reads SGHVS; CDR2 reads FQNEAQ. The ends were cut back, 1 base at V and 2 bases at J, with 15 bases in the middle. The CDR3 reads CASSLGGAIGTYEQYF. For the CDR3, the DNA is TGTGCCAGCAGCTTAGGAGGGGCTATTGGGACCTACGAGCAGTACTTC.

This clonotype was picked up a small number of times. The chain carries TRBV5-1 and TRBJ2-7; 9 bases fit TRBD2. Germline V CDR1 and CDR2: SGHRS, YFSETQ. This CDR3 is 14 amino acids long. After removal of 4 bases from V and 5 bases from J, the junction contained 7 bases not matched to a gene. The CDR3 here is CASSLTGTSNEQYF. Here the CDR3 DNA reads TGCGCCAGCAGCCTGACAGGGACTAGCAACGAGCAGTACTTC.

The CDR3 region is CASSLVEEQGTEAFF. DNA for the CDR3: TGTGCCAGCAGCTTAGTGGAGGAGCAGGGGACTGAAGCTTTCTTT. The V gene is TRBV13, the J gene TRBJ1-1; D might be TRBD1 (6 bases). Looked up from germline, CDR1 is PRHDT and CDR2 is FYEKMQ (reference sequence). The CDR3 is 15 amino acids. The V gene lost 1 base and the J gene lost 5 bases, with 14 bases spanning the gap.

In its sample, this clonotype was seen a few times. The chain combines TRBV19 with TRBJ2-7; D unclear. Trimming left V 0 bases short and J 3 bases short, with 18 bases between. Germline assignment: CDR1 LNHDA and CDR2 SQIVND (reference sequence). The CDR3 contains 17 residues. As DNA, the CDR3 is TGTGCCAGTAGTATAGAATCATCGGCAGGTCTATTCTACGAGCAGTACTTC. Amino acids: CASSIESSAGLFYEQYF.

The rearrangement links TRBV6-2 or TRBV6-3 to TRBJ2-7; no reliable D call. Looked up from germline, CDR1 is MNHEY and CDR2 is SVGEGT. This CDR3 is 12 amino acids long. V dropped 2 bases and J dropped 6 bases, with 8 bases sitting between them. CDR3 bases: TGTGCCAGCAGTTACGCATCGGTCGAGCAGTACTTC. Translated: CASSYASVEQYF.

This clonotype was observed many times. V and J are TRBV19 and TRBJ1-1; D is unclear. Germline lookup yields CDR1 LNHDA and CDR2 SQIVND (reference sequence). The CDR3 runs 13 residues. V lost 3 bases to trimming and J lost 0 bases, with 5 bases between them. The CDR3 loop is CASSIVLNTEAFF. The CDR3 coding sequence is TGTGCCAGTAGTATCGTACTGAACACTGAAGCTTTCTTT.

The table lists this clonotype with a count of one. The chain couples TRBV6-5 to TRBJ2-3; no reliable D call. V lost 2 bases to trimming and J lost 11 bases, with 8 bases between them. CDR1 is MNHEY, CDR2 SVGAGI, per germline. This CDR3 comprises 11 residues. CDR3 nucleotide sequence: TGTGCCAGCAGTTACGAGGCTAGGCAGTATTTT. This encodes CASSYEARQYF.